A single T cell receptor beta chain is shown here with its context. The record originates from a study of shared clonotypes between healthy human individuals. Only in-frame clones appear in the TCRdb table, and some are missing; sequencing was by immunoSEQ multiplex PCR. The sample has under 1 million clones; 96% are singletons. Trimming left V 2 bases short and J 9 bases short, with 25 bases between. There are 16 residues in the CDR3. Looked up from germline, CDR1 is GTSNPN and CDR2 is SVGIG (reference sequence). Positive CCR7 selection of CD45RO-negative cells yielded the naive CD8 cells, and terminally differentiated effector memory CD45RA+ cells were excluded. The donor cohort consisted entirely of Caucasian adults residing in Nashville, Tennessee.

Sequenced material: naive CD8+ T cells sorted from blood. This sequence originates from a man aged 25-45 years in good health. The chain has TRBV30 and TRBJ2-5, with D possibly being TRBD1 or TRBD2 (6 bases each). CDR3 loop: CAWSTSGSPLSGAQYF. CDR3 bases: TGTGCCTGGAGTACGTCCGGGAGCCCCCTTTCAGGGGCCCAGTACTTC.